The clone carrying this TCR beta chain has a handful of counts. Without the conserved terminal phenylalanine or tryptophan, this CDR3 likely stems from a read error. Because the CDR3's place on the DNA is in doubt, the DNA is left out and the CDR3 is given as listed by TCRdb. This sample was taken from a study of molecular identifiers for immune sequencing clone quantification. TCRdb re-analysed the PCR reads in MiXCR, keeping a single row per CDR3 protein. The sample includes about 500,000 distinct CDR3 sequences, roughly 26% of them seen just once. The CDR3 has 12 amino acids, counting both end residues. In germline, CDR1 is SEHNR, CDR2 FQNEAQ (reference sequence).

This chain links TRBV7-9 with TRBJ1-2; TRBD1, as called in the table, went unchecked against the DNA. The TCR was taken from a human donor in good health. Some libraries in this study had Jurkat cell RNA spiked in. Sequencing input: naive CD8+ T cells from blood, with Jurkat cell RNA spiked in. As to subset: FACS-sorted CD8+CD4-CCR7+CD45RA+ naive T cells. The CDR3 is CASSLGDSQLTS.